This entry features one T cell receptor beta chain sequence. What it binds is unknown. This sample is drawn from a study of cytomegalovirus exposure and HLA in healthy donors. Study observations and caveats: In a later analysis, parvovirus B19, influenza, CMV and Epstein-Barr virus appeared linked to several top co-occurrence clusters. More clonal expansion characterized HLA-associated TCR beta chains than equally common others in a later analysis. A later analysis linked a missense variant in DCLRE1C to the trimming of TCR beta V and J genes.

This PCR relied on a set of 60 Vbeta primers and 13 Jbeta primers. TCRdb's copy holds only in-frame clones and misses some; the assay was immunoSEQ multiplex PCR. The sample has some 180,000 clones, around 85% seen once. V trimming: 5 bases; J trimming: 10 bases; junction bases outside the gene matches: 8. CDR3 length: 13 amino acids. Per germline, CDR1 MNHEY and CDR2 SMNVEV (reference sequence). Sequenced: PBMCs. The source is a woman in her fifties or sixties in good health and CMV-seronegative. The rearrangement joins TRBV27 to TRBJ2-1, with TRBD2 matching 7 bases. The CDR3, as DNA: TGTGCCAGCAGTCTCCTAAAGCGGGAAGAGCAGTTCTTC. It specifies CASSLLKREEQFF.